Listed below are T cell receptor beta chains from one sample, sequenced in a study of cytomegalovirus exposure and HLA in healthy donors. Libraries were prepared by immunoSEQ multiplex PCR; TCRdb keeps only in-frame clonotypes and omits some of them. Altogether roughly 200,000 clones are present, roughly 78% being singletons, with the ten largest covering around 0.74%. The source material was PBMCs. The receptors come from a woman aged 35 to 49 in good health and CMV-seronegative. Each CDR3 is given with its conserved first and last residue. A D gene is named only where the DNA matches it firmly. Not every row has a clone size; where given, it reads once, few, many or a size class.

V gene	J gene	D gene	clone size	CDR3 DNA	CDR3 protein
TRBV25-1	TRBJ2-3	TRBD2	NA	TGTGCCAGCAGTAAAGGACTAGCGGGTACGCAGTATTTT	CASSKGLAGTQYF
TRBV6-5	TRBJ2-7	TRBD1	few	TGTGCCAGCAGTTGGTCCGAGACAGGGTTATCCGAGCAGTACTTC	CASSWSETGLSEQYF
TRBV5-6	TRBJ2-3	NA	few	TGTGCCAGCAGCTCGCGGGCCTTCACAGATACGCAGTATTTT	CASSSRAFTDTQYF
TRBV6-5	TRBJ2-7	NA	NA	TGTGCCAGCAGCCAGATAGACAGGTCACACTACGAGCAGTACTTC	CASSQIDRSHYEQYF
TRBV6-5	TRBJ2-1	TRBD2	NA	TGTGCCAGCAGTTCCCTGGGACTAGCGGGTTACAATGAGCAGTTCTTC	CASSSLGLAGYNEQFF
TRBV6-1	TRBJ2-7	TRBD1	many	TGTGCCAGCAGTGAAGGGACAGGGGGCTACGAGCAGTACTTC	CASSEGTGGYEQYF
TRBV5-1	TRBJ1-2	NA	NA	TGCGCCAGCAGCTTTGGGCCGGATCGACCAAGCTATGGCTACACCTTC	CASSFGPDRPSYGYTF
TRBV27	TRBJ2-2	NA	NA	TGTGCCAGCAGGGCTCTCGGGACATCGAACACCGGGGAGCTGTTTTTT	CASRALGTSNTGELFF
TRBV7-9	TRBJ2-3	TRBD2	NA	TGTGCCAGCAGCCACACCGCGGGGGGGCCCACAGATACGCAGTATTTT	CASSHTAGGPTDTQYF
TRBV7-6	TRBJ2-3	TRBD2	NA	TGTGCCAGCAGCCCCGGACTAGCGGGGCGCACAGATACGCAGTATTTT	CASSPGLAGRTDTQYF
TRBV6-5	TRBJ2-7	TRBD2	NA	TGTGCCAGCAGTTACTCCAGCGGGGCTTCCTACGAGCAGTACTTC	CASSYSSGASYEQYF
TRBV28	TRBJ2-7	NA	NA	TGTGCCAGCAGTTTTTTGGACGCAGAGCGGGCCTACGAACAGTACTTC	CASSFLDAERAYEQYF
TRBV7-2	TRBJ2-1	NA	NA	TGTGCCAGCAGCCCTGACTCGGGTGGGGGCGTTAACGGGCAGTTCTTC	CASSPDSGGGVNGQFF
TRBV14	TRBJ1-3	NA	NA	TGTGCCAGCAGCCAATTCTTGACTCCGAGAGGGCATGGAAACACCATATATTTT	CASSQFLTPRGHGNTIYF
TRBV19	TRBJ1-2	NA	NA	TGTGCCAGTAGTATCGCCCATCTACAGGTCCACGGTGGCTACACCTTC	CASSIAHLQVHGGYTF
TRBV5-5	TRBJ1-4	NA	NA	TGTGCCAGCAGCTTGGCTGGGGGGTTGGTTGAAAAACTGTTTTTT	CASSLAGGLVEKLFF
TRBV4-1	TRBJ1-1	TRBD1	once	TGCGCCAGCAGCCAAGATTCAGGGGGAGTCGGGGCTTTCTTT	CASSQDSGGVGAFF
TRBV7-8	TRBJ2-5	TRBD1	NA	TGTGCCAGCAGCCCGTGGACAGGGCCAGAGACCCAGTACTTC	CASSPWTGPETQYF
TRBV19	TRBJ2-7	TRBD1	NA	TGTGCCAGTAGTATAGTGCAGGGGGCCTACGAGCAGTACTTC	CASSIVQGAYEQYF
TRBV19	TRBJ2-7	TRBD2	NA	TGTGCCAGTACCAGGACTAGCTCCTCCTACGAGCAGTACTTC	CASTRTSSSYEQYF
TRBV7-8	TRBJ2-3	TRBD2	NA	TGTGCCAGCAGCTTAAGGCCCCTAACCGGCGGGAGGGGGAGCACAGATACGCAGTATTTT	CASSLRPLTGGRGSTDTQYF
TRBV29-1	TRBJ1-2	TRBD1	NA	TGCAGCGTTGAACAGCTGACAGGGGGCAGCGGCTACACCTTC	CSVEQLTGGSGYTF
TRBV9	TRBJ2-2	TRBD2	NA	TGTGCCAGCAGCTCACTAGCGGGAGGGGTCGGGGAGCTGTTTTTT	CASSSLAGGVGELFF
TRBV7-9	TRBJ2-2	TRBD1	NA	TGTGCCAGCAGCTTACTAGGGGGCGCGTTCGCCGGGGAGCTGTTTTTT	CASSLLGGAFAGELFF
TRBV18	TRBJ1-2	NA	NA	TGTGCCAGCTCACCACCAACGGGGTCCTATGGCTACACCTTC	CASSPPTGSYGYTF
TRBV30	TRBJ1-2	NA	once	TGTGCCTGGGACACCCTTGGGCCAGGTAATGGCTACACCTTC	CAWDTLGPGNGYTF
TRBV4-1	TRBJ1-1	NA	NA	TGCGCCAGCAGCCAAGGTGTCAGCGGGAACACTGAAGCTTTCTTT	CASSQGVSGNTEAFF
TRBV30	TRBJ2-3	NA	NA	TGTGCCTGGGCGGGGAGCACAGATACGCAGTATTTT	CAWAGSTDTQYF
TRBV19	TRBJ2-2	NA	NA	TGTGCCAGTAGTATCGCGGGATTCGCGACCGGGGAGCTGTTTTTT	CASSIAGFATGELFF
TRBV7-2	TRBJ2-7	NA	NA	TGTGCCAGCAGCTTCTCAGTACAGGTGACCTACGAGCAGTACTTC	CASSFSVQVTYEQYF
TRBV28	TRBJ1-3	TRBD1	NA	TGTGCCAGCAGTTCTTTACTCGGGGAGGCAGGGGGCGGAAACACCATATATTTT	CASSSLLGEAGGGNTIYF
TRBV5-1	TRBJ2-1	NA	once	TGCGCCAGCTCCGGGGGGCTCCTATACAATGAGCAGTTCTTC	CASSGGLLYNEQFF
TRBV5-1	TRBJ1-1	NA	NA	TGCGCCAGCAGACCTACTGCCGTCCTGAACACTGAAGCTTTCTTT	CASRPTAVLNTEAFF
TRBV6-5	TRBJ2-1	TRBD1	NA	TGTGCCAGCAGATCGGGACAGCCCTACAATGAGCAGTTCTTC	CASRSGQPYNEQFF